Listed below are T cell receptor beta chains from one sample, sequenced in a study of blood T cell repertoires in COVID-19. TCRdb's table, derived via immunoSEQ multiplex PCR, lists solely in-frame clones and lacks some. The table includes roughly 230,000 clones, around 88% detected once. Sequenced sample: peripheral blood. All receptors come from a middle-aged man with active or convalescent COVID-19. Both conserved end residues are part of each CDR3. A D gene is named only where the DNA matches it firmly. Rows give clone size only sometimes, using once, few, many, or a class for an expanded clone.

J,length,D,V,size,DNA,CDR3
TRBJ1-1,15,TRBD1,TRBV30,NA,TGTGCCTGGAGTGAGGGGACAGGGGTTGGAAATGAAGCTTTCTTT,CAWSEGTGVGNEAFF
TRBJ1-1,15,NA,TRBV14,NA,TGTGCCAGCAGCCAAGTTGGGGCAGGGAACACTGAAGCTTTCTTT,CASSQVGAGNTEAFF
TRBJ1-1,13,NA,TRBV29-1,NA,TGCAGCGTTGAACCCAGGGTGAACACTGAAGCTTTCTTT,CSVEPRVNTEAFF
TRBJ2-7,14,NA,TRBV27,NA,TGTGCCAGCAGTTTATCGGTAACAGGCTACGAGCAGTACTTC,CASSLSVTGYEQYF
TRBJ2-1,15,NA,TRBV5-8,NA,TGTGCCAGCAGCTTACGGGGGACCTTGTACAATGAGCAGTTCTTC,CASSLRGTLYNEQFF
TRBJ2-4,15,TRBD2,TRBV5-1,NA,TGCGCCAGCAGCCGCGGACTAGCGGGGGTGGACATTCAGTACTTC,CASSRGLAGVDIQYF
TRBJ2-7,16,TRBD2,TRBV6-5,NA,TGTGCCAGCAGTTCCTCCGCTAGCGGGGGCCGATACGAGCAGTACTTC,CASSSSASGGRYEQYF
TRBJ1-2,14,NA,TRBV19,NA,TGTGCCAGCGGGCCCAGGCAGGGGTCCTATGGCTACACCTTC,CASGPRQGSYGYTF
TRBJ1-1,14,NA,TRBV4-1,NA,TGCGCCAGCAGCCCCAGGACAAGTAACACTGAAGCTTTCTTT,CASSPRTSNTEAFF
TRBJ1-5,15,TRBD1,TRBV6-5,once,TGTGCCAGCAGTTACAGGGGGCCTGGATCGTCGCCCCAGCATTTT,CASSYRGPGSSPQHF
TRBJ2-2,14,TRBD2,TRBV24-1,once,TGTGCCACCAGGGGGAGGGGGAACACCGGGGAGCTGTTTTTT,CATRGRGNTGELFF
TRBJ2-1,14,TRBD2,TRBV7-9,NA,TGTGCCATCCCCGGGGGGAGCTCCTACAATGAGCAGTTCTTC,CAIPGGSSYNEQFF
TRBJ1-5,15,NA,TRBV29-1,NA,TGCAGCGTTGAAAAGTCTTCAGGCCGCAATCAGCCCCAGCATTTT,CSVEKSSGRNQPQHF
TRBJ1-1,13,NA,TRBV7-3,NA,TGTGCCAGCAGCCCTAGTATGAACACTGAAGCTTTCTTT,CASSPSMNTEAFF
TRBJ2-1,13,NA,TRBV7-3,NA,TGTGCCAGCAGCCCGGTACGGGGCAATGAGCAGTTCTTC,CASSPVRGNEQFF
TRBJ1-2,17,TRBD1,TRBV5-1,once,TGCGCCAGCACCTCTTCGGGGACAGCGATCCCCGGCTATGGCTACACCTTC,CASTSSGTAIPGYGYTF
TRBJ2-1,15,NA,TRBV6-5,NA,TGTGCCAGCAGTTACGATCCTAACTCTTACAATGAGCAGTTCTTC,CASSYDPNSYNEQFF
TRBJ2-1,15,NA,TRBV6-1,NA,TGTGCCAGCAGTGAAGTATCGGGGATAATTAATGAGCAGTTCTTC,CASSEVSGIINEQFF
TRBJ1-2,13,NA,TRBV12-3/TRBV12-4,NA,TGTGCCAGCACCGCTCTCACCACATATGGCTACACCTTC,CASTALTTYGYTF
TRBJ2-5,15,NA,TRBV3-1/TRBV3-2,once,TGTGCCAGCAGCCAAGATGGGAGCACGGGAGAGACCCAGTACTTC,CASSQDGSTGETQYF
TRBJ1-5,15,NA,TRBV24-1,NA,TGTGCCACCAGTGATGGTACAGCTACCAATCAGCCCCAGCATTTT,CATSDGTATNQPQHF
TRBJ1-2,15,TRBD1,TRBV6-6,NA,TGTGCCAGCAGTCCTCGGGGGACAGGGATAGATGGCTACACCTTC,CASSPRGTGIDGYTF
TRBJ2-3,15,NA,TRBV6-5,NA,TGTGCCAGCAAGGGGCACCTGTGGAACCCAGATACGCAGTATTTT,CASKGHLWNPDTQYF
TRBJ1-6,14,NA,TRBV13,NA,TGTGCCAGCAGGGGGGGGCGAAATAATTCACCCCTCCACTTT,CASRGGRNNSPLHF
TRBJ2-2,15,TRBD1,TRBV5-1,NA,TGCGCCAGCAGCCTCAGACAGGGGGGAACCGGGGAGCTGTTTTTT,CASSLRQGGTGELFF
TRBJ1-4,13,NA,TRBV2,NA,TGTGCCAGCAGTTACAGGGTTGGCGAAAAACTGTTTTTT,CASSYRVGEKLFF
TRBJ1-2,14,NA,TRBV18,NA,TGTGCCAGCTCACCGACAACAGAAAACTATGGCTACACCTTC,CASSPTTENYGYTF
TRBJ2-7,13,TRBD1,TRBV19,once,TGTGCCAGTGGGGGACAGACCACCTACGAGCAGTACTTC,CASGGQTTYEQYF
TRBJ1-1,15,NA,TRBV6-5,NA,TGTGCCAGCAGCCAACTTACCCCCATGAACACTGAAGCTTTCTTT,CASSQLTPMNTEAFF
TRBJ2-3,13,NA,TRBV30,NA,TGTGCCGCGGGTGTTGGGGGGTCAGATACGCAGTATTTT,CAAGVGGSDTQYF
TRBJ2-5,15,NA,TRBV5-4,NA,TGTGCCAGCAGTTCCTCACTAGCCCCGCAAGAGACCCAGTACTTC,CASSSSLAPQETQYF
TRBJ2-1,13,NA,TRBV2,NA,TGTGCCAGCAGTGATGTAGTTTACAATGAGCAGTTCTTC,CASSDVVYNEQFF
TRBJ2-7,14,NA,TRBV28,NA,TGTGCCAGCAGGGATAGGGAGGCATACTACGAGCAGTACTTC,CASRDREAYYEQYF
TRBJ2-3,15,NA,TRBV14,once,TGTGCCAGCAGCCGTATGGACACCTTCACAGATACGCAGTATTTT,CASSRMDTFTDTQYF
TRBJ2-2,14,NA,TRBV7-7,NA,TGTGCTAGCAGCTTTGGAGGGACCACCGGGGAGCTGTTTTTT,CASSFGGTTGELFF
TRBJ1-1,13,TRBD1,TRBV12-3/TRBV12-4,NA,TGTGCCAGCATCCTGACAGGGAATTCTGAAGCTTTCTTT,CASILTGNSEAFF
TRBJ1-5,13,NA,TRBV7-2,once,TGTGCCAGCAGCTCCCGAGTCGGTCAGCCCCAGCATTTT,CASSSRVGQPQHF
TRBJ2-1,12,TRBD2,TRBV29-1,once,TGCAGCGTCGGGACTAGCGGGAGCGAGCAGTTCTTC,CSVGTSGSEQFF
TRBJ1-1,12,NA,TRBV6-2/TRBV6-3,NA,TGTGCCAGCAGTTACAGGACATTAGAAGCTTTCTTT,CASSYRTLEAFF
TRBJ2-1,16,TRBD2,TRBV24-1,few,TGTGCCACCAGTCCCACGGGACTAGCGGGAGTAGCTGAGCAGTTCTTC,CATSPTGLAGVAEQFF
TRBJ2-5,15,TRBD2,TRBV4-1,NA,TGCGCCAGCAGCCAGGTACTAGCGGGACAAGAGACCCAGTACTTC,CASSQVLAGQETQYF
TRBJ2-5,11,NA,TRBV2,NA,TGTGCCAGCAGTTATCAAGAGACCCAGTACTTC,CASSYQETQYF
TRBJ1-2,13,NA,TRBV10-3,few,TGTGCCATCTTTTCCGGGGGAGACTATGGCTACACCTTC,CAIFSGGDYGYTF
TRBJ1-1,13,NA,TRBV18,NA,TGTGCCAGCTCATTGAACATGAACACTGAAGCTTTCTTT,CASSLNMNTEAFF
TRBJ1-2,13,NA,TRBV12-3/TRBV12-4,NA,TGTGCCAGCAGTTTGAGAGGGGGAAATGGCTACACCTTC,CASSLRGGNGYTF
TRBJ2-7,15,NA,TRBV11-3,NA,TGTGCCAGCAGCTTAGTGCACTCGGGGTTGGGTGAGCAGTACTTC,CASSLVHSGLGEQYF
TRBJ2-1,15,NA,TRBV10-3,NA,TGTGCCATCAGTGAGTCTACTAGCTCCTACAATGAGCAGTTCTTC,CAISESTSSYNEQFF
TRBJ2-5,13,NA,TRBV30,few,TGTGCCTGGAGTGTTTTGGGGGCAGAGACCCAGTACTTC,CAWSVLGAETQYF
TRBJ2-5,15,NA,TRBV9,NA,TGTGCCAGCAGCGTAGCGGCAGAGGTCCGGGAGACCCAGTACTTC,CASSVAAEVRETQYF
TRBJ1-6,16,TRBD1,TRBV19,NA,TGTGCCAGTAGCAGCCCAGGGACAGTCGGAAATTCACCCCTCCACTTT,CASSSPGTVGNSPLHF
TRBJ2-2,16,TRBD2,TRBV7-6,NA,TGTGCCAGCAGCTCCCGACTAGCGGGAGTCACCGGGGAGCTGTTTTTT,CASSSRLAGVTGELFF